This T cell receptor beta chain originates from a study of siplizumab effects on memory and regulatory T cells. Profiling relied on immunoSEQ multiplex PCR, and the TCRdb table lists in-frame clones only, not all of them. The sample lists tens of thousands of clones; around 90% were seen once. Notes on the study in general: Unstimulated subsets were the mapping target of only a minor fraction of alloreactive clones. Reactions containing siplizumab showed mappable alloreactive CD4+ clones averaging 68.8% Treg-derived, versus 25% to 30% in controls. Naive T cells seemed more diverse than memory cells; they also seemed major alloresponse contributors. Significant reduction of alloreactive sequences traceable to unstimulated CD4+ memory cells was observed with siplizumab.

On this clone: Its target is not known.

The germline CDR1 and CDR2 sequences are SGHAT and FQDESV (reference sequence). Trimming removed 4 bases from V and 0 bases from J; junction bases left unmatched: 9. CDR3 length: 18 residues. The sequenced sample consisted of Tregs sorted from blood. The rearrangement links TRBV11-1 to TRBJ2-6; TRBD2 matches 7 bases. This clonotype was sampled from a human donor in good health. In DNA form, the CDR3 reads TGTGCCAGCAGCTCCTGGACTAGTTTCCTCTCTGGGGCCAACGTCCTGACTTTC. It translates to CASSSWTSFLSGANVLTF.